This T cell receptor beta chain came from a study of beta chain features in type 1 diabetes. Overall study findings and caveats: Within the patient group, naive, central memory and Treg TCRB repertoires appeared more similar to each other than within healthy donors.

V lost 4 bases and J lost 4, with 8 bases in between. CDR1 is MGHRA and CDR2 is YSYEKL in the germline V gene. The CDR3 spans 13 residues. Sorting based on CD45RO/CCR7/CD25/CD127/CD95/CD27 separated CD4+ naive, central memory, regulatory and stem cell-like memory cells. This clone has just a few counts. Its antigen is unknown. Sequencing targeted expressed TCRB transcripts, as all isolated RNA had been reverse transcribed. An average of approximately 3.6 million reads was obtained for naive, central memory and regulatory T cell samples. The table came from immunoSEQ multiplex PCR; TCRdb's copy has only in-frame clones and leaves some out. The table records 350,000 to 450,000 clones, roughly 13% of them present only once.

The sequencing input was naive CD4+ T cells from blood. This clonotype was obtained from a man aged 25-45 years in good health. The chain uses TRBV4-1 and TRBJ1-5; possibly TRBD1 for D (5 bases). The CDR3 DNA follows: TGCGCCAGCAGCCGCGCAGGGAATCAGCCCCAGCATTTT. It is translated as CASSRAGNQPQHF.